This paragraph reports one TCR beta chain. Some clones are missing from TCRdb's copy, which holds only in-frame ones; the method was immunoSEQ multiplex PCR. The data show roughly 130,000 clones, with approximately 88% seen just once and approximately 12% held by the top ten. From germline, CDR1 is SGHVS and CDR2 FQNEAQ. V lost 5 bases and J lost 0, with 11 bases in between. The CDR3 has 15 residues. The data were taken from a study of blood T cell repertoires in COVID-19. The chain uses TRBV7-8 and TRBJ1-3, with D maybe TRBD1 (5 bases). The sample comprised peripheral blood. The TCR was taken from a woman in her twenties or thirties who had recovered from COVID-19. In nucleotides, the CDR3 is TGTGCCAGCAGCCGAGACAGAGTCTCTGGAAACACCATATATTTT. It codes for CASSRDRVSGNTIYF.